This TCR beta chain was identified in a study of T cell responses to AZD1222 COVID-19 vaccine. Study-wide points: Repertoires were sampled only after the peak T cell response.

TCRdb's copy holds only in-frame clones and misses some; the assay was immunoSEQ multiplex PCR. The sample records 52,000 or so clones, 84% being singletons. This CDR3 has 14 residues. With 4 bases clipped from V and 8 bases from J, the junction kept 3 bases outside the gene matches. Germline V gives CDR1 MNHEY, CDR2 SMNVEV (reference sequence). Points on this clone: Its antigen is not identified.

The gene calls are TRBV27 and TRBJ2-3; 13 positions agree with TRBD2. The receptor comes from an adult in good health. The source material was peripheral blood, sampled on day 0 of AZD1222 vaccination. CDR3 loop: CASSWTSGSTTQYF. The CDR3 nucleotides are TGTGCCAGCAGTTGGACTAGCGGGAGCACTACGCAGTATTTT.